This T cell receptor (beta chain) appears in the sequencing data of a study of early T cells in non-severe SARS-CoV-2 infection (dated by TCRdb to the early 2020s). For context, the study as a whole: Bulk RNA from unsorted whole blood was used for TCR sequencing, so alpha and beta chains could not be paired. Results and caveats for the whole study, not just this receptor: VDJdb matching was skewed toward anti-spike CD8 responses and likely underestimated virus-specific expansions by missing private and CD4 specificities.

The study was a case-control design nested within a healthcare worker cohort in London, UK, with weekly nasopharyngeal swab PCR tests and blood sampling. Healthcare workers were enrolled in the week of the UK lockdown, from 23 to 31 March 2020, and were followed every week for up to roughly 15 weeks. V is pared back by 4 bases and J by 10 bases, with 11 bases lying between the germline termini. From the cysteine through the phenylalanine, the CDR3 covers 12 amino acids. Only CDR3 DNA remains: 36 bases, in frame from the first base. CDR1 MNHEY and CDR2 SVGAGI are derived from the germline V gene. The method behind the library was 5' RACE. Sequencing instrument: NextSeq 500. In the TCR library protocol, unique molecular identifiers were attached to individual cDNA molecules to correct for PCR bias and sequencing error. Sequencing covered both TCR alpha and beta chains, and within each sample the abundances of alpha and beta sequences were tightly co-correlated. The published analysis was carried out like this. Decombinator V4 was used to annotate TCR sequences for V gene, J gene and CDR3. TCRs were defined as expanded if a significant change between any two time points was detected under a Poisson model with p below 0.0001. Abundances of TCRs were expressed as counts per million after normalisation to the total number of TCRs sequenced in each sample. TRAV1-2 paired with TRAJ12, TRAJ20 or TRAJ33 defined MAIT TCRs, while TRAV10 paired with TRAJ18 defined iNKT TCRs. VDJdb, accessed 1 November 2021, was searched for CMV, EBV and SARS-CoV-2 annotated TCRs, excluding TCRs annotated for multiple antigens. Using fastp trimming at Q25 and MiXCR clonotype assembly, TCRdb reanalyzed the public sequencing data and kept in-frame beta chains. Each entry is one CDR3 protein sequence, shown with its most common DNA and genes. None of the V and J calls come from the authors' own analysis; TCRdb made them. This sample comprises 85,000 to 100,000 distinct CDR3 sequences, approximately 11% of them detected only once. The ten largest account for approximately 4.5% of the sample.

Notes on this clonotype: No antigen is known for it. No base quality values were provided; no much bigger clone lies one nucleotide off.

The TCR originated in an adult who was a healthcare worker with PCR-confirmed SARS-CoV-2 infection or an uninfected control (not recorded which). The material sequenced was whole blood, taken at baseline. The chain employs TRBV6-5 and TRBJ1-5, with no confident D gene call. The CDR3 reads as follows: CASSSSGLPQHF. The DNA is TGTGCCAGCAGTTCATCGGGCTTACCCCAGCATTTT.